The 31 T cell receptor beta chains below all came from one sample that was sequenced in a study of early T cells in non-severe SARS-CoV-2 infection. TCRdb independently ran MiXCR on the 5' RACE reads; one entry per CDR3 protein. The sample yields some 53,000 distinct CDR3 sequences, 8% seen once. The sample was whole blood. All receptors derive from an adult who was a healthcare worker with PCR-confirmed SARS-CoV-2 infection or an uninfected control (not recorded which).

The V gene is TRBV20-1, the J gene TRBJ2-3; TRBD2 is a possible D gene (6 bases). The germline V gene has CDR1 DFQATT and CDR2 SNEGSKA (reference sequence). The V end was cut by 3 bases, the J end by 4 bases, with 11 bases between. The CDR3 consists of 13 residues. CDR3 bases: TGCAGTGCTAGTGATGCGGGGTCAGATACGCAGTATTTT. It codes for CSASDAGSDTQYF.

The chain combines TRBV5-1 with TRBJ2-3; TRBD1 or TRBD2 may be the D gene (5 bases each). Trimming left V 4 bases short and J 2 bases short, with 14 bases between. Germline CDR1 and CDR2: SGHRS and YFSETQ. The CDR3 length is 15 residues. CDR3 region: CASSPGPPNTDTQYF. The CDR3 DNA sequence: TGCGCCAGCAGCCCGGGGCCCCCTAACACAGATACGCAGTATTTT.

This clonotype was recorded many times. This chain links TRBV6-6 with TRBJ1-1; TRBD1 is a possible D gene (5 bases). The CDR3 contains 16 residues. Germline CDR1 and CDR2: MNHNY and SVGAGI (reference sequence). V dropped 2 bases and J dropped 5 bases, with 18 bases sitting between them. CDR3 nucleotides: TGTGCCAGCAGTTACGGGGCAGGGTGGTATCGGACTGAAGCTTTCTTT. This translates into CASSYGAGWYRTEAFF.

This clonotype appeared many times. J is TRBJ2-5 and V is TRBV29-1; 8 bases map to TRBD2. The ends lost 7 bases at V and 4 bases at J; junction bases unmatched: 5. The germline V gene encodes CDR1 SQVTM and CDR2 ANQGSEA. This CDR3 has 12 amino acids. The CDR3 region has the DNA TGCAGCGCAAAGCGGGGGCGAGAGACCCAGTACTTC. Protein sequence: CSAKRGRETQYF.

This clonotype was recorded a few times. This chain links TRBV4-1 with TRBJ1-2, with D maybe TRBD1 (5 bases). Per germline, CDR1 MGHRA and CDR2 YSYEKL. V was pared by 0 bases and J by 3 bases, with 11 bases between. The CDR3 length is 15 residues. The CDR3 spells CASSQDLQGYYGYTF. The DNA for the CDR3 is TGCGCCAGCAGCCAAGATTTGCAGGGATACTATGGCTACACCTTC.

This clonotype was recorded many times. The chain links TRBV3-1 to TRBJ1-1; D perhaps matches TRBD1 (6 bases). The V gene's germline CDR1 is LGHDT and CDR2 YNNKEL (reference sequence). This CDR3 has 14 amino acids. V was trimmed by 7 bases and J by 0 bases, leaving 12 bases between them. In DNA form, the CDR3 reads TGTGCCAGCAAGAGGGGGGACGTGAACACTGAAGCTTTCTTT. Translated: CASKRGDVNTEAFF.

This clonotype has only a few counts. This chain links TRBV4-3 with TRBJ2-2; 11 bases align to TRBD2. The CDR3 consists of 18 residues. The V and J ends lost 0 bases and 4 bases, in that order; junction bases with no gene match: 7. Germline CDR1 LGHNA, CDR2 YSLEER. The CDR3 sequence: CASSQDALAGDSTGELFF. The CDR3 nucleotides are TGCGCCAGCAGCCAAGACGCACTAGCGGGAGATAGCACCGGGGAGCTGTTTTTT.

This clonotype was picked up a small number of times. The CDR3 coding sequence is TGTGCCAGCAGCTTAAAACTTATCAGGGGACAGCCCCAGCATTTT. Its translation: CASSLKLIRGQPQHF. The chain couples TRBV7-2 to TRBJ1-5; perhaps TRBD1 as D (6 bases). The germline V gene has CDR1 SGHTA and CDR2 FQGNSA. Trimming took off 2 bases at V and 7 bases at J, with 15 bases between the two ends. This CDR3 has 15 amino acids.

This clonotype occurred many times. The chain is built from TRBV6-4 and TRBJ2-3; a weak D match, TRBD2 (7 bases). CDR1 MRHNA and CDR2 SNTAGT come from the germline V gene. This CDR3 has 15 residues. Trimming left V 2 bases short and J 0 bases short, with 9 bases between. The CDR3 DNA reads TGTGCCAGCAGTGACGGGGGGGGCAGCACAGATACGCAGTATTTT. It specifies CASSDGGGSTDTQYF.

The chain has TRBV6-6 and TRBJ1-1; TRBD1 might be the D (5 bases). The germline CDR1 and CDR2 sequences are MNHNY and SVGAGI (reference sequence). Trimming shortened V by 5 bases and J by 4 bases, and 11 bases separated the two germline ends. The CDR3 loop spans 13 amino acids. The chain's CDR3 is CASSDRGGTEAFF. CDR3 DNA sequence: TGTGCCAGCAGTGATCGGGGCGGCACTGAAGCTTTCTTT.

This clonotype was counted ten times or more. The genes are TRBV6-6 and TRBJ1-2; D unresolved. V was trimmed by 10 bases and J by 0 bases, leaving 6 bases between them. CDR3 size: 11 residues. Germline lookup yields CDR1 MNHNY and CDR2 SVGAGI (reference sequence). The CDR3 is CAIPANYGYTF. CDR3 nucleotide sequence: TGTGCCATCCCGGCTAACTATGGCTACACCTTC.

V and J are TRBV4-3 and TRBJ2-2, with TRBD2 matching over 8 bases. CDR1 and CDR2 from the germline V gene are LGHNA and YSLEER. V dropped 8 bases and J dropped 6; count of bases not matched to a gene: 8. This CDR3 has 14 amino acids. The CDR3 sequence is CASGSGSGAGELFF. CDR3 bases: TGCGCCAGCGGGAGCGGGAGTGGAGCCGGGGAGCTGTTTTTT.

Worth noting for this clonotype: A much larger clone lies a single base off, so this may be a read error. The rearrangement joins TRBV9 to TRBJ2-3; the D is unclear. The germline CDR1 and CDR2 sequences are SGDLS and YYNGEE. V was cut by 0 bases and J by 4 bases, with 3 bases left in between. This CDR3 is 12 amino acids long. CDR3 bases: TGTGCCAGCAGCGTAGTGTCAGATACGCAGTATTTT. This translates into CASSVVSDTQYF.

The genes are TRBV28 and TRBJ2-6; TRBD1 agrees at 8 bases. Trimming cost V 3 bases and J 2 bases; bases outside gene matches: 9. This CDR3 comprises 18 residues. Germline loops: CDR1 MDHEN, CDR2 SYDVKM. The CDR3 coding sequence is TGTGCCAGCAGTTTTCCGACGTCAGGGGGCCCTGGGGCCAACGTCCTGACTTTC. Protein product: CASSFPTSGGPGANVLTF.

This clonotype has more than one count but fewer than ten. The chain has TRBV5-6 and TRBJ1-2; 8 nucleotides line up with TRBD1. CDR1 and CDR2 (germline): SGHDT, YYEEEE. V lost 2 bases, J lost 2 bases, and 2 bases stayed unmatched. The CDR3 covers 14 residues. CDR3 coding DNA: TGTGCCAGCAGCTTTAGGACAGGGAACTATGGCTACACCTTC. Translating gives CASSFRTGNYGYTF. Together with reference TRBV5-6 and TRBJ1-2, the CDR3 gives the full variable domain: DAGVTQSPTHLIKTRGQQVTLRCSPKSGHDTVSWYQQALGQGPQFIFQYYEEEERQRGNFPDRFSGHQFPNYSSELNVNALLLGDSALYLCASSFRTGNYGYTFGSGTRLTVV.

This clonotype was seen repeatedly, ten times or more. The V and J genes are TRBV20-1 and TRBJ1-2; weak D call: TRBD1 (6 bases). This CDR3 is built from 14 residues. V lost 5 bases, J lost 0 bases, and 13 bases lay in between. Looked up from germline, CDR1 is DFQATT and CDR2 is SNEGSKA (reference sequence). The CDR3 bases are TGCAGTGCTTCTCCGGGACATCCTAACTATGGCTACACCTTC. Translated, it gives CSASPGHPNYGYTF.

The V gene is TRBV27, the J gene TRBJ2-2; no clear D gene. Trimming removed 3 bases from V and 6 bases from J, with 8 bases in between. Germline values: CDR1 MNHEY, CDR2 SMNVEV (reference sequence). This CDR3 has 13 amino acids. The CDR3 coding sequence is TGTGCCAGCAGTTTTGGTTTTCCCGGGGAGCTGTTTTTT. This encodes CASSFGFPGELFF.

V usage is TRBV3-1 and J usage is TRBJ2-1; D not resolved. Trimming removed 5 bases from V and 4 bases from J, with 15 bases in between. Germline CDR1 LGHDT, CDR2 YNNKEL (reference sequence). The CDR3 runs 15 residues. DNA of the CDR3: TGTGCCAGCAGCTTTCGGTCCTTACAGTACAATGAGCAGTTCTTC. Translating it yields CASSFRSLQYNEQFF.

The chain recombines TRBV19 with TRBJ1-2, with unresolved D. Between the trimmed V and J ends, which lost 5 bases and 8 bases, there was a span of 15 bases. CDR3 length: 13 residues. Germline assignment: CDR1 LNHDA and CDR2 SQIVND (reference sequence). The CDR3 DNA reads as TGTGCCAGTAGTCTGGACGGCTCGGGCGGCTACACCTTC. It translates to CASSLDGSGGYTF.

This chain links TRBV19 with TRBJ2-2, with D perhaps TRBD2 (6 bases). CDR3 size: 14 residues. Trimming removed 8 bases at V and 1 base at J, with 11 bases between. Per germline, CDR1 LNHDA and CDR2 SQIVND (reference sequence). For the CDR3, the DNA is TGTGCCAGTCGTGCCGGGGGGAACACCGGGGAGCTGTTTTTT. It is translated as CASRAGGNTGELFF.

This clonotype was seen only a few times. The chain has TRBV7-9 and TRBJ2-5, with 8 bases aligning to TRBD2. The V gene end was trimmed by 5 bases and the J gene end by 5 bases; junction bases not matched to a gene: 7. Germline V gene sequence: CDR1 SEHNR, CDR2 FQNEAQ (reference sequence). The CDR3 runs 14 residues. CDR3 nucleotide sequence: TGTGCCAGCAGCGCCGGGACTAGAAAGGAGACCCAGTACTTC. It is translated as CASSAGTRKETQYF.

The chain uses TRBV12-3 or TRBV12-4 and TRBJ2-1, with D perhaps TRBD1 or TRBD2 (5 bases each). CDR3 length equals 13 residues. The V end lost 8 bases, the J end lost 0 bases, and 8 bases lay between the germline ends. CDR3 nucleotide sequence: TGTGCCAGCGGGGGTACCTCCTACAATGAGCAGTTCTTC. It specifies CASGGTSYNEQFF.

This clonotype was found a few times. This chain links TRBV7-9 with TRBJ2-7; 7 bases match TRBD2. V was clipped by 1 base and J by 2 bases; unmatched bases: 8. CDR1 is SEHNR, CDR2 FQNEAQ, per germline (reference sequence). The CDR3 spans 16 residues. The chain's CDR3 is CASSLGRAGTPYEQYF. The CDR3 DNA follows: TGTGCCAGCAGCTTAGGTCGAGCGGGGACCCCCTACGAGCAGTACTTC. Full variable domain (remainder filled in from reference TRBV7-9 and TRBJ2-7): DTGVSQNPRHKITKRGQNVTFRCDPISEHNRLYWYRQTLGQGPEFLTYFQNEAQLEKSRLLSDRFSAERPKGSFSTLEIQRTEQGDSAMYLCASSLGRAGTPYEQYFGPGTRLTVT.

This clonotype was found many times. CDR3 region: CASSYGGSLNEQFF. Here the CDR3 DNA reads TGTGCCAGCAGTTACGGGGGAAGCCTTAATGAGCAGTTCTTC. V usage is TRBV6-5 and J usage is TRBJ2-1, with D possibly called TRBD1 or TRBD2 (5 bases each). This CDR3 is 14 amino acids long. V was shortened by 2 bases and J by 7 bases, with 12 bases between the two germline ends. Germline V gives CDR1 MNHEY, CDR2 SVGAGI.

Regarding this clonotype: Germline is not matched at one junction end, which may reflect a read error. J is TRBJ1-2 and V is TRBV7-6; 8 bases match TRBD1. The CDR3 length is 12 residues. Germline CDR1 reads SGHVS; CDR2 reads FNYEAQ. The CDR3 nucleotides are TGTGCCGGCAGCGCGACAGGGGCTGGCTACACCTTC. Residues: CAGSATGAGYTF.

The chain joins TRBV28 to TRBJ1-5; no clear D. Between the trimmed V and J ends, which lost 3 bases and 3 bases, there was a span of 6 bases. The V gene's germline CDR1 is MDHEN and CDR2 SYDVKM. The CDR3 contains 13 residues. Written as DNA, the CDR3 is TGTGCCAGCAGTTTCTCGACCAATCAGCCCCAGCATTTT. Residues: CASSFSTNQPQHF. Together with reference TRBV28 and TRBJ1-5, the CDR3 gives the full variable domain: DVKVTQSSRYLVKRTGEKVFLECVQDMDHENMFWYRQDPGLGLRLIYFSYDVKMKEKGDIPEGYSVSREKKERFSLILESASTNQTSMYLCASSFSTNQPQHFGDGTRLSIL.

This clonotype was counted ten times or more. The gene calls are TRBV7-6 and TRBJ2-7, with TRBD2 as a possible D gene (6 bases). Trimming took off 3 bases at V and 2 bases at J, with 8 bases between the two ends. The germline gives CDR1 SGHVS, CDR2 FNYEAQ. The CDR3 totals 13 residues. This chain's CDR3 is CASSFRGTYEQYF. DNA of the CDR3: TGTGCCAGCAGCTTCCGGGGGACCTACGAGCAGTACTTC.

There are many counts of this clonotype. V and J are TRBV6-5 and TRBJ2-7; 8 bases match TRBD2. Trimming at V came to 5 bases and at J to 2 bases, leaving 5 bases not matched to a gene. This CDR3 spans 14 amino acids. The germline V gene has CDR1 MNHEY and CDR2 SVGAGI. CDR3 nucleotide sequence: TGTGCCAGCAGTAAGGGACTAGGGGCCTACGAGCAGTACTTC. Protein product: CASSKGLGAYEQYF.

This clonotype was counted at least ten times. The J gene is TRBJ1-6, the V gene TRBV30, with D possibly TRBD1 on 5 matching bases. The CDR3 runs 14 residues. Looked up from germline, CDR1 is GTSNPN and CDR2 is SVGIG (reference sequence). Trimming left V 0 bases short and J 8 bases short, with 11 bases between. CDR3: CAWSVRGVDSPLHF. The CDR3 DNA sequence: TGTGCCTGGAGTGTAAGGGGAGTGGATTCACCCCTCCACTTT.

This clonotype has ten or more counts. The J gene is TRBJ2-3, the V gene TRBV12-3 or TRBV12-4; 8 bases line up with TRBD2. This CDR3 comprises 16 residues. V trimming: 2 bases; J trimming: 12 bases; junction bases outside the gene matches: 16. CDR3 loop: CASSLSRLLRGVLQYF. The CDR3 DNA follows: TGTGCCAGCAGTTTATCACGACTTTTGCGGGGGGTCCTTCAGTATTTT.

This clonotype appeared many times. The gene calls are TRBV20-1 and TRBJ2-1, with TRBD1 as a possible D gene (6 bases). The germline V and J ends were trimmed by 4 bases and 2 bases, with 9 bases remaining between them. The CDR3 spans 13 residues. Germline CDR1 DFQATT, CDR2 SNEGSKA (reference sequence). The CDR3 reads CSANRDTYNEQFF. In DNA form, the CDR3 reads TGCAGTGCTAACCGGGACACCTACAATGAGCAGTTCTTC.